The 28 T cell receptor beta chains below come from one sample, sequenced in a study of blood T cell repertoires in COVID-19. The assay was immunoSEQ multiplex PCR, and TCRdb's table has in-frame clones only and misses some. The repertoire consists of about 170,000 clones, with roughly nine tenths occurring once and the leading ten covering roughly 1.2%. The specimen was PBMCs or T cells enriched from blood (not recorded which). These receptors were collected from a human donor with acute COVID-19. The donor label of this sample is uncertain.

The V and J genes are TRBV5-1 and TRBJ2-5; TRBD1 matches at 8 bases. V lost 5 bases, J lost 4 bases, and 7 bases stayed unmatched. Germline values: CDR1 SGHRS, CDR2 YFSETQ. This CDR3 contains 14 residues. CDR3 in amino acids: CASRGTGKIETQYF. CDR3 in DNA: TGCGCCAGCAGGGGGACAGGAAAGATAGAGACCCAGTACTTC.

The chain recombines TRBV7-6 with TRBJ2-5; D possibly corresponds to TRBD1 (6 bases). From germline, CDR1 is SGHVS and CDR2 FNYEAQ. Trimming removed 2 bases from V and 5 bases from J, with 12 bases in between. This CDR3 contains 14 residues. CDR3 nucleotides: TGTGCCAGCAGCTTAAAGGGGGAGTGGGAGACCCAGTACTTC. Translation gives CASSLKGEWETQYF.

This clone came up once. V usage is TRBV7-2 and J usage is TRBJ2-7, with 15 bases aligning to TRBD2. Germline V lookup: CDR1 SGHTA, CDR2 FQGNSA. Trimming cost V 5 bases and J 4 bases; bases outside gene matches: 6. This CDR3 comprises 16 residues. CDR3 in amino acids: CASSAGTSGGRYEQYF. For the CDR3, the DNA is TGTGCCAGCAGCGCCGGGACTAGCGGGGGGCGATACGAGCAGTACTTC.

The J gene is TRBJ2-7, the V gene TRBV5-6; TRBD1 matches at 10 bases. Trimming cost V 5 bases and J 7 bases; bases outside gene matches: 21. This CDR3 is 18 amino acids long. CDR1 and CDR2 from the germline V gene are SGHDT and YYEEEE. The CDR3 loop reads CASSGMTGGASKRLEQYF. In DNA, the CDR3 is TGTGCCAGCAGTGGAATGACAGGGGGCGCCTCAAAGCGCCTGGAGCAGTACTTC. The entire variable domain, with the rest obtained from reference TRBV5-6 and TRBJ2-7, is as follows: DAGVTQSPTHLIKTRGQQVTLRCSPKSGHDTVSWYQQALGQGPQFIFQYYEEEERQRGNFPDRFSGHQFPNYSSELNVNALLLGDSALYLCASSGMTGGASKRLEQYFGPGTRLTVT.

In its sample, this clone was seen once. The chain couples TRBV10-3 to TRBJ2-7; D unclear. The germline V and J ends were trimmed by 5 bases and 3 bases, with 5 bases remaining between them. The CDR3 is 11 residues long. Per germline, CDR1 ENHRY and CDR2 SYGVKD. CDR3 bases: TGTGCCATCAGTCCGGGCTACGAGCAGTACTTC. Translation: CAISPGYEQYF.

The CDR3 coding sequence is TGTGCCATCAGTGAGTCCGGGACAGCTAACTATGGCTACACCTTC. It specifies CAISESGTANYGYTF. The chain uses TRBV10-3 and TRBJ1-2; 7 nucleotides line up with TRBD1. This CDR3 spans 15 amino acids. Germline loops: CDR1 ENHRY, CDR2 SYGVKD. Unmatched junction bases numbered 1, after V lost 0 bases and J lost 0 bases.

The chain employs TRBV19 and TRBJ1-1; 7 bases align to TRBD1. The CDR3 consists of 15 residues. CDR1 is LNHDA and CDR2 is SQIVND in the germline V gene (reference sequence). V shed 5 bases and J 5 bases; nucleotides not matched to a gene: 11. CDR3: CASSPQTGTMTEAFF. The DNA for the CDR3 is TGTGCCAGTAGTCCACAGACAGGGACGATGACTGAAGCTTTCTTT.

This clone was counted a few times. The chain combines TRBV12-3 or TRBV12-4 with TRBJ2-7, with D hard to call. The CDR3 extends over 12 amino acids. V lost 6 bases, J lost 7 bases, and 13 bases lay in between. In DNA, the CDR3 is TGTGCCAGCAGCGACGAATGGAGAGAGCAGTACTTC. Its translation is CASSDEWREQYF.

In regard to this clone: The same CDR3 is also encoded by other DNA sequences in this sample. The DNA for the CDR3 is TGTGCCAGCTCTCTGGACAGTTATGGCTACACCTTC. Protein product: CASSLDSYGYTF. V usage is TRBV18 and J usage is TRBJ1-2; D might be TRBD1 (6 bases). Per the germline V gene, CDR1 is KGHSH and CDR2 is LQKENI. This CDR3 has 12 amino acids. V was trimmed by 6 bases and J by 5 bases, leaving 10 bases between them.

On this clone: This sequence may be a read error, since a much larger clone differs from it by one base. J is TRBJ1-5 and V is TRBV7-9; D is unclear. CDR1 and CDR2 from the germline V gene are SEHNR and FQNEAQ (reference sequence). CDR3 size: 13 residues. V gave up 2 bases and J gave up 5 bases, with 7 bases separating them. The CDR3 sequence: CASSLTEYQPQHF. DNA for the CDR3: TGTGCCAGCAGCTTAACCGAGTATCAGCCCCAGCATTTT.

This clone was found many times. V and J are TRBV4-3 and TRBJ2-7; TRBD2 agrees at 7 bases. This CDR3 is 14 amino acids long. V gave up 1 base and J gave up 4 bases; unmatched junction bases: 4. Per the germline V gene, CDR1 is LGHNA and CDR2 is YSLEER. The CDR3 DNA reads TGCGCCAGCAGCCAAGGGCTAGCGGAATACGAGCAGTACTTC. Translating it yields CASSQGLAEYEQYF.

V usage is TRBV10-3 and J usage is TRBJ2-3, with 7 bases matching TRBD1. This CDR3 is built from 16 residues. CDR1 and CDR2 from the germline V gene are ENHRY and SYGVKD. The J segment lost 4 bases and the V segment lost 6 bases, leaving 13 bases of the junction unmatched. The chain's CDR3 is CAIRTLQGKSADTQYF. DNA of the CDR3: TGTGCCATCAGGACCTTACAGGGGAAGAGTGCAGATACGCAGTATTTT.

The CDR3 region is CASSQAGGYGYTF. Written as DNA, the CDR3 is TGCGCCAGCAGCCAAGCGGGGGGCTATGGCTACACCTTC. The V call is TRBV4-3, the J call TRBJ1-2; tentatively, D is TRBD1 (5 bases). CDR3 size: 13 residues. CDR1 LGHNA and CDR2 YSLEER come from the germline V gene. V lost 1 base and J lost 4, with 7 bases in between.

The chain links TRBV4-2 to TRBJ2-7, with TRBD2 identical over 13 bases. The germline V gene has CDR1 LGHNA and CDR2 YNFKEQ. CDR3 length: 16 amino acids. V was pared by 6 bases and J by 3 bases, with 8 bases of the junction left unmatched. CDR3 protein: CASRPTSGGAFYEQYF. In nucleotides, the CDR3 is TGTGCCAGCAGGCCCACTAGCGGGGGGGCCTTCTACGAGCAGTACTTC.

This chain uses TRBV6-2 or TRBV6-3 with TRBJ1-1; TRBD1 agrees at 8 bases. CDR1 and CDR2 from the germline V gene are MNHEY and SVGEGT. The trim removed 5 bases at V and 5 bases at J, leaving 10 bases unmatched. The CDR3 consists of 15 residues. The CDR3, as DNA: TGTGCCAGCAGTAACCCCGGACAGGGAAGGACTGAAGCTTTCTTT. It codes for CASSNPGQGRTEAFF.

J is TRBJ1-1 and V is TRBV19, with 9 bases fitting TRBD1. With 9 bases clipped from V and 5 bases from J, the junction kept 7 bases outside the gene matches. The length of the CDR3 is 13 residues. Germline CDR1 reads LNHDA; CDR2 reads SQIVND (reference sequence). The CDR3 DNA follows: TGTGCCAGCATACAGGGGGCGTGGACTGAAGCTTTCTTT. This gives the protein CASIQGAWTEAFF.

This chain connects TRBV27 to TRBJ1-2, with D tentatively TRBD1 (5 bases). The germline V gene has CDR1 MNHEY and CDR2 SMNVEV (reference sequence). The CDR3 runs to 13 residues. V lost 7 bases and J 8 bases, leaving 17 bases between the germline ends. This CDR3 reads CASTNAGSEGYTF. CDR3 bases: TGTGCCAGCACCAATGCAGGGTCTGAAGGCTACACCTTC.

The rearrangement links TRBV7-6 to TRBJ2-1; 9 bases fit TRBD2. There are 15 residues in the CDR3. Unmatched junction bases numbered 4, after V lost 2 bases and J lost 5 bases. Germline CDR1 is SGHVS and CDR2 is FNYEAQ. This CDR3 is CASSLLAGGHNEQFF. The DNA of the CDR3 is TGTGCCAGCAGCTTACTCGCGGGGGGGCACAATGAGCAGTTCTTC.

A few counts support this clone. V gene TRBV18 combines with J gene TRBJ1-1, with TRBD1 as a possible D gene (5 bases). Germline V CDR1 and CDR2: KGHSH, LQKENI. The CDR3 is 15 amino acids. Trimming removed 3 bases at V and 1 base at J, with 12 bases between. The CDR3 DNA sequence: TGTGCCAGCTCACCGATTACAGGATGGAACACTGAAGCTTTCTTT. It codes for CASSPITGWNTEAFF.

V usage is TRBV10-3 and J usage is TRBJ2-5; a possible D gene is TRBD2 (6 bases). This CDR3 has 13 residues. The germline V and J ends were trimmed by 4 bases and 5 bases, with 11 bases remaining between them. From germline, CDR1 is ENHRY and CDR2 SYGVKD. DNA for the CDR3: TGTGCCATCAGTGTTAGTGGGGGGGAGACCCAGTACTTC. It specifies CAISVSGGETQYF.

V usage is TRBV23-1 and J usage is TRBJ2-3; D perhaps matches TRBD2 (7 bases). TRBV23-1 is flagged as an ORF with uncertain function. Between the trimmed V and J ends, which lost 10 bases and 0 bases, there was a span of 20 bases. The CDR3 is made up of 16 amino acids. The CDR3 loop reads CAIPVGRGPSTDTQYF. CDR3 bases: TGCGCCATCCCTGTGGGGCGGGGGCCTAGCACAGATACGCAGTATTTT.

This chain connects TRBV6-2 or TRBV6-3 to TRBJ2-7, with 11 nucleotides matching TRBD2. The CDR3 length is 15 residues. Trimming cost V 2 bases and J 9 bases; bases outside gene matches: 9. The germline CDR1 and CDR2 sequences are MNHEY and SVGEGT. The CDR3 DNA follows: TGTGCCAGCAGTTACGACGCTAGCGGGGGGTTGGCGCAGTACTTC. It encodes CASSYDASGGLAQYF.

V gene TRBV29-1 combines with J gene TRBJ2-3, with D possibly matching TRBD1 (5 bases). CDR1 is SQVTM, CDR2 ANQGSEA, per germline. The CDR3 has 12 amino acids. Deletions cut 5 bases from V and 6 bases from J, with 12 bases between. CDR3 in DNA: TGCAGCGTTAGTGGGGCGAGGGATACGCAGTATTTT. Amino acids: CSVSGARDTQYF.

The chain carries TRBV5-4 and TRBJ1-3; D uncertain. Germline V gives CDR1 SGHNT, CDR2 YYREEE (reference sequence). The CDR3 contains 14 residues. V lost 4 bases and J lost 4, with 12 bases in between. The CDR3 is CASSMDAAGNTIYF. The CDR3 DNA reads as TGTGCCAGCAGCATGGACGCGGCCGGAAACACCATATATTTT.

This sequence joins TRBV15 and TRBJ2-1; D perhaps matches TRBD2 (6 bases). The ends were cut back, 0 bases at V and 2 bases at J, with 8 bases in the middle. Germline loops: CDR1 LNHNV, CDR2 YYDKDF (reference sequence). This CDR3 comprises 15 residues. The CDR3 nucleotides are TGTGCCACCAGCAGAGATGGGGGGACCTACAATGAGCAGTTCTTC. Its translation: CATSRDGGTYNEQFF.

This clone was counted only a few times. This sequence joins TRBV6-5 and TRBJ2-6, with D tentatively TRBD1 (6 bases). This CDR3 is built from 15 residues. V lost 5 bases and J lost 2, with 10 bases in between. Germline assignment: CDR1 MNHEY and CDR2 SVGAGI. The CDR3 loop reads CASSTRGPGANVLTF. CDR3 nucleotides: TGTGCCAGCAGTACCAGGGGACCTGGGGCCAACGTCCTGACTTTC.

This chain uses TRBV27 with TRBJ1-2; possibly TRBD1 for D (5 bases). This CDR3 is 15 amino acids long. Trimming left V 5 bases short and J 2 bases short, with 15 bases between. Germline V gene lookup returns CDR1 MNHEY and CDR2 SMNVEV (reference sequence). CDR3 amino acids: CASSRRGGLNYGYTF. CDR3 DNA sequence: TGTGCCAGCAGTCGGCGCGGGGGTCTAAACTATGGCTACACCTTC.

The V call is TRBV5-1, the J call TRBJ2-2; 7 bases match TRBD1. Per germline, CDR1 SGHRS and CDR2 YFSETQ. The CDR3 sequence is 14 residues long. V was clipped by 4 bases and J by 4 bases; unmatched bases: 4. The CDR3 coding sequence is TGCGCCAGCAGCGCCGCAGGGGGCACCGGGGAGCTGTTTTTT. This sequence encodes CASSAAGGTGELFF. The full variable domain, in which reference TRBV5-1 and TRBJ2-2 provide the parts outside the CDR3, is KAGVTQTPRYLIKTRGQQVTLSCSPISGHRSVSWYQQTPGQGLQFLFEYFSETQRNKGNFPGRFSGRQFSNSRSEMNVSTLELGDSALYLCASSAAGGTGELFFGEGSRLTVL.